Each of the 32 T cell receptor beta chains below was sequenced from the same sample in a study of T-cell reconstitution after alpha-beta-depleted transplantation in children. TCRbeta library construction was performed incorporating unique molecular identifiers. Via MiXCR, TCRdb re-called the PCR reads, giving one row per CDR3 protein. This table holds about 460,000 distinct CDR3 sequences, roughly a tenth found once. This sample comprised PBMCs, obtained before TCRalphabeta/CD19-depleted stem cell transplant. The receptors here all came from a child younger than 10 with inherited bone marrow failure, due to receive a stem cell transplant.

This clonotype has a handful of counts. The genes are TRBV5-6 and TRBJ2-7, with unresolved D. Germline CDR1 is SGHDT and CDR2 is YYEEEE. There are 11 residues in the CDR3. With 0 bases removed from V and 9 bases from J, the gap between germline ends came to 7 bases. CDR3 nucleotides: TGTGCCAGCAGCTTGGGACCGGTGCAGTACTTC. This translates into CASSLGPVQYF.

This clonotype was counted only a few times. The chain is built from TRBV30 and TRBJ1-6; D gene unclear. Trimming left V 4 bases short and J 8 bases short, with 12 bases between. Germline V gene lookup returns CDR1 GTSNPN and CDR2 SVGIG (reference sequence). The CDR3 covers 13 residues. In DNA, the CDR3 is TGTGCCTGGAATAGGCAGAGGGATTCACCCCTCCACTTT. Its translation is CAWNRQRDSPLHF.

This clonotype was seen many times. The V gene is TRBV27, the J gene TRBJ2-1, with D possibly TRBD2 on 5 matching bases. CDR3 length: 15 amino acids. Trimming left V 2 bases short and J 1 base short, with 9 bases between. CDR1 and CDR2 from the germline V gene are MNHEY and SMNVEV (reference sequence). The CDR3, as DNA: TGTGCCAGCAGTTTAAGGGAGTTGTCCTACAATGAGCAGTTCTTC. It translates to CASSLRELSYNEQFF.

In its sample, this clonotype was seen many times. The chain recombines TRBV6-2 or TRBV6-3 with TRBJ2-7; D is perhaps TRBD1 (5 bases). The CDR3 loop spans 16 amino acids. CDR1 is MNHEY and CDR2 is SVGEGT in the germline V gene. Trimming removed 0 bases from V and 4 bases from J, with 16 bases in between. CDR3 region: CASSYSTPGKGYEQYF. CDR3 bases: TGTGCCAGCAGTTACTCGACGCCAGGGAAGGGTTACGAGCAGTACTTC.

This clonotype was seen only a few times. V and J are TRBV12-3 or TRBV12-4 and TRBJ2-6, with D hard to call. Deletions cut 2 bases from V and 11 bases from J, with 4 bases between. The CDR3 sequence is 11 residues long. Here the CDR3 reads CASSLTDVLTF. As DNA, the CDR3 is TGTGCCAGCAGTTTAACGGACGTCCTGACTTTC.

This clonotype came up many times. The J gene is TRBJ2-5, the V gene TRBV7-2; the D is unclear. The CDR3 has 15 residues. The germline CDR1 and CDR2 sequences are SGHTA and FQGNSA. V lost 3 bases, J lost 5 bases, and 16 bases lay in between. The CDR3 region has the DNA TGTGCCAGCAGCTTCACAAGGTGGGCCGGGGAGACCCAGTACTTC. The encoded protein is CASSFTRWAGETQYF.

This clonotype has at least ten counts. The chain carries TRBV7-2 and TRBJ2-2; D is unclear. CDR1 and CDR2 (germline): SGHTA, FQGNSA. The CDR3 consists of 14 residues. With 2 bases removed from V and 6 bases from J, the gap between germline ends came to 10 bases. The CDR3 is CASSLSGWAGELFF. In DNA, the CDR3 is TGTGCCAGCAGCTTATCGGGTTGGGCCGGGGAGCTGTTTTTT.

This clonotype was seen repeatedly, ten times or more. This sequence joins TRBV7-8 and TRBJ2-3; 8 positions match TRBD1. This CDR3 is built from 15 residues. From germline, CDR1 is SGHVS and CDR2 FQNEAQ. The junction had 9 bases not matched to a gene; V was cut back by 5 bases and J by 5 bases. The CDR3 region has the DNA TGTGCCAGCAGCCTATGGACAGGGTCGGAAGATACGCAGTATTTT. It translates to CASSLWTGSEDTQYF.

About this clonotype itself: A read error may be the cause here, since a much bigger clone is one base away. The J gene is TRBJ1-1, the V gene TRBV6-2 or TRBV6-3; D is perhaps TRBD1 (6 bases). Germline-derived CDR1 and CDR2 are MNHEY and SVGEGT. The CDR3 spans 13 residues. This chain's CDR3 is CASSDPGGTGAFF. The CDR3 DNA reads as TGTGCCAGCAGCGACCCCGGGGGCACTGGAGCTTTCTTT.

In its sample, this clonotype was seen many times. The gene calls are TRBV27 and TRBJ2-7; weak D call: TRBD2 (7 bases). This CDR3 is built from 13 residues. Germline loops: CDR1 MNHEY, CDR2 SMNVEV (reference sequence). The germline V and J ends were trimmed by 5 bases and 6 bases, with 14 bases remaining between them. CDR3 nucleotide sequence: TGTGCCAGCAGTCCGGGGGGCAAGGGCGAGCAGTACTTC. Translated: CASSPGGKGEQYF.

CDR3 residues: CASSLVRGLNSPLHF. The CDR3, as DNA: TGTGCCAGCAGTTTAGTTAGGGGCCTAAATTCACCCCTCCACTTT. This chain links TRBV12-3 or TRBV12-4 with TRBJ1-6, with D possibly TRBD1 on 5 matching bases. The CDR3 covers 15 residues. Trimming removed 1 base from V and 7 bases from J, with 11 bases in between.

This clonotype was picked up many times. The CDR3 DNA reads as TGTGCCAGCAGTTTAGAGGAGACTCTGAACACTGAAGCTTTCTTT. Its protein product is CASSLEETLNTEAFF. V gene TRBV12-3 or TRBV12-4 combines with J gene TRBJ1-1; D not certain. The CDR3 extends over 15 amino acids. Trimming pared 1 base from V and 0 bases from J, leaving 9 bases between.

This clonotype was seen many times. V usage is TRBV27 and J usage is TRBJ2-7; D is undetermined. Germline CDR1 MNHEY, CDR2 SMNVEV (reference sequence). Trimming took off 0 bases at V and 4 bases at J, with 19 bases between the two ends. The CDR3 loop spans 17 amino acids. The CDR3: CASSLSPGIGKDYEQYF. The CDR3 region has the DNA TGTGCCAGCAGTTTATCGCCCGGAATAGGGAAGGATTACGAGCAGTACTTC.

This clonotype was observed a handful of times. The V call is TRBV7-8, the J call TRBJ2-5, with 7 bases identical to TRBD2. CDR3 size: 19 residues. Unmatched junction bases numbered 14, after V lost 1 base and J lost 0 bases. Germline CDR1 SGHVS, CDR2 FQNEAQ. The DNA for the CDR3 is TGTGCCAGCAGCTTAGGGCCCTGGGGGGACTACCTAAACCAAGAGACCCAGTACTTC. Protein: CASSLGPWGDYLNQETQYF.

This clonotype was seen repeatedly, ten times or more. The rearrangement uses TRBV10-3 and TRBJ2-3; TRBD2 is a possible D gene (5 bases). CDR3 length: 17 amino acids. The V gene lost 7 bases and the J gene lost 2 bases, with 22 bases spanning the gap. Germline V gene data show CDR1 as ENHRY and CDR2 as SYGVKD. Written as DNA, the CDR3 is TGTGCCATCATGAGGACCGAGACTACCTCGGCCACAGATACGCAGTATTTT. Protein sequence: CAIMRTETTSATDTQYF.

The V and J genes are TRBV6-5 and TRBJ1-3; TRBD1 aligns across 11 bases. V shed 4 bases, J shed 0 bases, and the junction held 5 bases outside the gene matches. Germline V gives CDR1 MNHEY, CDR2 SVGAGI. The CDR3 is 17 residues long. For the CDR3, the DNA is TGTGCCAGCAGTTCGGGACAGGGGGGCTTCTCTGGAAACACCATATATTTT. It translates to CASSSGQGGFSGNTIYF.

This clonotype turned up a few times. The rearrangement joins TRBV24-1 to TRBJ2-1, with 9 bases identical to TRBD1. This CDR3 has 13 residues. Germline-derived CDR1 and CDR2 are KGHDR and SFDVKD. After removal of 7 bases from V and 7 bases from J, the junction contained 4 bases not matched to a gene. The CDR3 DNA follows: TGTGCCACCAGACAGGGGGCCGGAAATGAGCAGTTCTTC. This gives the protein CATRQGAGNEQFF.

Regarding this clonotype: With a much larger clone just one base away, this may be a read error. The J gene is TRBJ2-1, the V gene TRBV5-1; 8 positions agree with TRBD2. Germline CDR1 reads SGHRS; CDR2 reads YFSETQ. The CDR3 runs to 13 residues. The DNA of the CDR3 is TGCGCCAGCAGCTTGGTGCTAGCGGGTGAGCGGTTCTTC. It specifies CASSLVLAGERFF. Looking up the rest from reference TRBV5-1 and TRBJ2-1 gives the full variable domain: KAGVTQTPRYLIKTRGQQVTLSCSPISGHRSVSWYQQTPGQGLQFLFEYFSETQRNKGNFPGRFSGRQFSNSRSEMNVSTLELGDSALYLCASSLVLAGERFFGPGTRLTVL.

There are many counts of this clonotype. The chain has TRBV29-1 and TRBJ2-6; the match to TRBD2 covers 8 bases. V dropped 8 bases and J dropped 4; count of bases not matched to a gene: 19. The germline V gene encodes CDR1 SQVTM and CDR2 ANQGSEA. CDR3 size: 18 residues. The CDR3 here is CSPRGGVPIYPGANVLTF. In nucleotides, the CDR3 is TGCAGCCCCCGGGGGGGGGTCCCTATATATCCCGGGGCCAACGTCCTGACTTTC. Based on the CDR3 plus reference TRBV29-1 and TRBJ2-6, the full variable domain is SAVISQKPSRDICQRGTSLTIQCQVDSQVTMMFWYRQQPGQSLTLIATANQGSEATYESGFVIDKFPISRPNLTFSTLTVSNMSPEDSSIYLCSPRGGVPIYPGANVLTFGAGSRLTVL.

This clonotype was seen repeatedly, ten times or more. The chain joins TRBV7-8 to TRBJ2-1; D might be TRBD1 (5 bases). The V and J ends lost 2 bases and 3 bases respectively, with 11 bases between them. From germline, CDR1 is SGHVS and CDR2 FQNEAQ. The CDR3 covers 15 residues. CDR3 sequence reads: CASSLPGIYYNEQFF. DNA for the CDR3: TGTGCCAGCAGCTTACCAGGGATATACTACAATGAGCAGTTCTTC.

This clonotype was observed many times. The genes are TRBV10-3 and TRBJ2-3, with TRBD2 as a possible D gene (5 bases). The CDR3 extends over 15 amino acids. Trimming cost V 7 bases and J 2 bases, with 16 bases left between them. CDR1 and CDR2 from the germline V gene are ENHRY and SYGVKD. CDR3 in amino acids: CAITAGGRSTDTQYF. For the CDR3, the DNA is TGTGCCATCACCGCTGGCGGGCGTTCCACAGATACGCAGTATTTT.

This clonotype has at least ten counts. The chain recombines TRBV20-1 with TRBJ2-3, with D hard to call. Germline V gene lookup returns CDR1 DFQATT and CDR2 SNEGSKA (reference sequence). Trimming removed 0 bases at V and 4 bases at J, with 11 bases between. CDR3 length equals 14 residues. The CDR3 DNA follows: TGCAGTGCTAGAGACCCCCCACAGTCAGATACGCAGTATTTT. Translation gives CSARDPPQSDTQYF.

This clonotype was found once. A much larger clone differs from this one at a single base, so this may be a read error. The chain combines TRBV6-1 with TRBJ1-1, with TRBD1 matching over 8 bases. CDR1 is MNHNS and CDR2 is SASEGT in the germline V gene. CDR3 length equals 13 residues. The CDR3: CASSTGGHTGAFF. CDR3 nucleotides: TGTGCCAGCAGCACAGGGGGGCACACTGGAGCTTTCTTT.

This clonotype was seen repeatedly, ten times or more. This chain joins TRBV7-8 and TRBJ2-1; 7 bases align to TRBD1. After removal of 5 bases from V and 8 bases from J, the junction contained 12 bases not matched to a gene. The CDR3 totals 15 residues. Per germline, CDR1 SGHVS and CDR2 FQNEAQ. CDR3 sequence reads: CASSLQFEGAYEQFF. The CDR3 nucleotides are TGTGCCAGCAGCCTACAATTTGAGGGGGCTTATGAGCAGTTCTTC.

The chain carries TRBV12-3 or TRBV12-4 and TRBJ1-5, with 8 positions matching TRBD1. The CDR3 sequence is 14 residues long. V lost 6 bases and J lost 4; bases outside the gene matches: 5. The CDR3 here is CASRTGVGNQPQHF. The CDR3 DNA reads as TGTGCCAGCAGGACAGGGGTTGGAAATCAGCCCCAGCATTTT.

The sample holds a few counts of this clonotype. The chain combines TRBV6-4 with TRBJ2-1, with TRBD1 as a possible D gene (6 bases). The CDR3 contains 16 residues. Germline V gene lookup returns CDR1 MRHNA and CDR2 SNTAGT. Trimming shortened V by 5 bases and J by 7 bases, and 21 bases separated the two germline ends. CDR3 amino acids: CASSPNPDSRRNEQFF. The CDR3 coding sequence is TGTGCCAGCAGTCCAAACCCGGACAGCAGACGAAATGAGCAGTTCTTC.

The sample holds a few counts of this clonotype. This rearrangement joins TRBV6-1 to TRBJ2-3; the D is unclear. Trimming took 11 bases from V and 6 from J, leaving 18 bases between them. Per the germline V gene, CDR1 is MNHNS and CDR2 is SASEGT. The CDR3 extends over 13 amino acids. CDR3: CAARSLPTDTQYF. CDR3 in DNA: TGTGCCGCACGAAGCCTCCCGACGGATACGCAGTATTTT.

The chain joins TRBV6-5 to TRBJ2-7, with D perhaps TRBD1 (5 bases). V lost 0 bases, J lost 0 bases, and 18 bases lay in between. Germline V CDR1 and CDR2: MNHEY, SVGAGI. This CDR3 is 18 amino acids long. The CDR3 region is CASSYSHPRGHTSYEQYF. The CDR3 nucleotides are TGTGCCAGCAGTTACTCCCACCCTCGCGGACATACCTCCTACGAGCAGTACTTC.

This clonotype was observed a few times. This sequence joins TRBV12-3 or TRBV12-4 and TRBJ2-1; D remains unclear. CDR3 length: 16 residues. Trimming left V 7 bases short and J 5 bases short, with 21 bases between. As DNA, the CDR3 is TGTGCCAGCACCCAATACCCTGACTGGGCAAACAATGAGCAGTTCTTC. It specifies CASTQYPDWANNEQFF.

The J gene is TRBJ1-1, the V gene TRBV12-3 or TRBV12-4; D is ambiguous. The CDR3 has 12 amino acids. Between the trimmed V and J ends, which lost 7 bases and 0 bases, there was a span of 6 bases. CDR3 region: CASILMNTEAFF. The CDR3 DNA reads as TGTGCCAGCATCCTCATGAACACTGAAGCTTTCTTT.

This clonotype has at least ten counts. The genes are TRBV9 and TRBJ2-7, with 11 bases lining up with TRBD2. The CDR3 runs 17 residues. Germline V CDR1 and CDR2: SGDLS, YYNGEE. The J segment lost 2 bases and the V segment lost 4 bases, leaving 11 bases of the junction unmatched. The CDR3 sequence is CASSPLGGLAGPYEQYF. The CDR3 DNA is TGTGCCAGCAGCCCCCTGGGAGGACTAGCGGGCCCCTACGAGCAGTACTTC.

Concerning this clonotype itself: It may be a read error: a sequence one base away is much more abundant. The CDR3 protein is CASRGRYNNQPQHF. DNA of the CDR3: TGTGCCAGCAGGGGACGGTATAACAATCAGCCCCAGCATTTT. The genes are TRBV6-2 or TRBV6-3 and TRBJ1-5, with D possibly matching TRBD1 (5 bases). The CDR3 extends over 14 amino acids. Trimming left V 6 bases short and J 3 bases short, with 12 bases between. Germline assignment: CDR1 MNHEY and CDR2 SVGEGT.